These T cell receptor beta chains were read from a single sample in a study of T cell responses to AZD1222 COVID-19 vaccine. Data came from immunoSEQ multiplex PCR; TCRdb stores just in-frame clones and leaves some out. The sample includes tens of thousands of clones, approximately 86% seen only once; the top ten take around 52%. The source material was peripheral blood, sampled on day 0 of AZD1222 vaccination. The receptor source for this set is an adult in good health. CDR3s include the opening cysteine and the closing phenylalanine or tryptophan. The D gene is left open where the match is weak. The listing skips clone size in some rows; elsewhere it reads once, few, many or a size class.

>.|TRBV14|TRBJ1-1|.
TGTGCCAGCAGCCAAGGGCCGGGCCGGTACGTGGCAGCTTTCTTT
CASSQGPGRYVAAFF
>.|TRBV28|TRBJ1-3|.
TGTGCCAGCAGTCAGACAAGGGGGAGCTCTGGAAACACCATATATTTT
CASSQTRGSSGNTIYF
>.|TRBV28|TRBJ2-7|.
TGTGCCAGCAGTTTGGCCCAAAACATAGGTTACGAGCAGTACTTC
CASSLAQNIGYEQYF
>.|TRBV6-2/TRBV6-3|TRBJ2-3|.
TGTGCCAGCAGTTACCGGGGGCAAAGCACAGATACGCAGTATTTT
CASSYRGQSTDTQYF
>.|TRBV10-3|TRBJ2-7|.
TGTGCCATCAGTGCGAGCTCCTACGAGCAGTACTTC
CAISASSYEQYF
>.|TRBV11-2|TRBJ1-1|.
TGTGCCAGCAGCAAATCCCAAATAACCAGGAACACTGAAGCTTTCTTT
CASSKSQITRNTEAFF
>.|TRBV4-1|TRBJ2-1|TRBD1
TGCGCCAGCAGCCAAACACAACAGGGGGGCAATGAGCAGTTCTTC
CASSQTQQGGNEQFF
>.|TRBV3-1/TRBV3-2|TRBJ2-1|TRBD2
TGTGCCAGCAGCCCTACTAGCGGCACTTACAATGAGCAGTTCTTC
CASSPTSGTYNEQFF
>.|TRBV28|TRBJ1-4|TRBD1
TGTGCCAGCAGCCCCGGGACAGGGGAGTCATTCCCCCTGGGTGAAAAACTGTTTTTT
CASSPGTGESFPLGEKLFF
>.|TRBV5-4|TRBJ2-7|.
TGTGCCAGCAGCTTGTCGGCAGGATCCTACGAGCAGTACTTC
CASSLSAGSYEQYF
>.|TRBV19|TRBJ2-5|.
TGTGCCAGTAGTATAACTCTTCAGGGACCAGAGACCCAGTACTTC
CASSITLQGPETQYF
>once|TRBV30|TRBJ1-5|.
TGTGCCTGGAGTGTCCAGGGGAATCAGCCCCAGCATTTT
CAWSVQGNQPQHF
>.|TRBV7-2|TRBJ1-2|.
TGTGCCAGCAGCTTACTGGGGGCGCATGTCTATGGCTACACCTTC
CASSLLGAHVYGYTF
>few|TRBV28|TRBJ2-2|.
TGTGCCAGCAGACGTTCTCCTACTAGAAAAGGGGAGCTGTTTTTT
CASRRSPTRKGELFF
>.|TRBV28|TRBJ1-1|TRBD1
TGTGCCAGCAGTTTAAGCCGGTGGGACAGTGTTAACACTGAAGCTTTCTTT
CASSLSRWDSVNTEAFF
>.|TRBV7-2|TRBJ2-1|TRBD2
TGTGCCAGCAGCTTAACCGCGGGGGGTCTCTATGAGCAGTTCTTC
CASSLTAGGLYEQFF